One sample yielded the 23 T cell receptor beta chains listed below, sequenced in a study of chemoradiotherapy in HPV16-positive cancers. Libraries were prepared by immunoSEQ multiplex PCR; TCRdb keeps only in-frame clonotypes and omits some of them. The table shows about 12,000 clones, with more than 60% occurring only once. The specimen was collected from a patient who underwent chemoradiotherapy. The receptor source for this set is a human donor with HPV-associated anogenital cancer.

A few counts support this clone. The J gene is TRBJ2-5, the V gene TRBV7-9; no clear D gene. The CDR3 totals 13 residues. With 5 bases removed from V and 5 bases from J, the gap between germline ends came to 12 bases. CDR1 SEHNR and CDR2 FQNEAQ come from the germline V gene (reference sequence). The CDR3 DNA is TGTGCCAGCAGCAAGATACTGGGGGAGACCCAGTACTTC. This codes for CASSKILGETQYF.

This clone appeared a single time. The gene calls are TRBV28 and TRBJ1-3, with a weak D call TRBD1 (5 bases). Trimming shortened V by 6 bases and J by 2 bases, and 11 bases separated the two germline ends. This CDR3 is built from 14 residues. Germline CDR1 and CDR2: MDHEN and SYDVKM. The CDR3 nucleotides read TGTGCCAGCAGCCCAGGGCAGACTGGAAACACCATATATTTT. It is translated as CASSPGQTGNTIYF. The full variable domain, its missing parts supplied by reference TRBV28 and TRBJ1-3, is DVKVTQSSRYLVKRTGEKVFLECVQDMDHENMFWYRQDPGLGLRLIYFSYDVKMKEKGDIPEGYSVSREKKERFSLILESASTNQTSMYLCASSPGQTGNTIYFGEGSWLTVV.

This clone has a handful of counts. In nucleotides, the CDR3 is TGTGCCAGCAGCCTACAGGGGGTGGAGACCCAGTACTTC. Translated: CASSLQGVETQYF. The chain has TRBV7-6 and TRBJ2-5, with 8 bases identical to TRBD1. CDR3 length equals 13 residues. V dropped 5 bases and J dropped 5; count of bases not matched to a gene: 4. Germline CDR1 and CDR2: SGHVS and FNYEAQ. The entire variable domain, with the rest obtained from reference TRBV7-6 and TRBJ2-5, is as follows: GAGVSQSPRYKVTKRGQDVALRCDPISGHVSLYWYRQALGQGPEFLTYFNYEAQQDKSGLPNDRFSAERPEGSISTLTIQRTEQRDSAMYRCASSLQGVETQYFGPGTRLLVL.

This chain uses TRBV7-2 with TRBJ2-7; 11 nucleotides match TRBD1. The CDR3 runs to 16 residues. Looked up from germline, CDR1 is SGHTA and CDR2 is FQGNSA. V was clipped by 0 bases and J by 2 bases; unmatched bases: 3. CDR3 DNA sequence: TGTGCCAGCAGCTTAGCGCCGGGACAGGGGGCCTACGAGCAGTACTTC. It codes for CASSLAPGQGAYEQYF.

This chain links TRBV19 with TRBJ2-7, with TRBD1 as a possible D gene (8 bases). CDR1 is LNHDA, CDR2 SQIVND, per germline (reference sequence). Trimming took off 7 bases at V and 2 bases at J, with 12 bases between the two ends. This CDR3 is built from 13 residues. CDR3 sequence (DNA): TGTGCCAGTAAACAGGGGGGGACCTACGAGCAGTACTTC. Amino acid sequence: CASKQGGTYEQYF. Together with reference TRBV19 and TRBJ2-7, the CDR3 gives the full variable domain: DGGITQSPKYLFRKEGQNVTLSCEQNLNHDAMYWYRQDPGQGLRLIYYSQIVNDFQKGDIAEGYSVSREKKESFPLTVTSAQKNPTAFYLCASKQGGTYEQYFGPGTRLTVT.

This clone was observed a few times. The J gene is TRBJ2-7, the V gene TRBV6-5; 10 nucleotides agree with TRBD2. The J segment lost 2 bases and the V segment lost 6 bases, leaving 4 bases of the junction unmatched. Germline CDR1 reads MNHEY; CDR2 reads SVGAGI. CDR3 length: 14 residues. This CDR3 is CASRPLAGAYEQYF. The CDR3 nucleotides are TGTGCCAGCAGACCGCTAGCGGGGGCCTACGAGCAGTACTTC.

This chain joins TRBV5-1 and TRBJ2-1; maybe TRBD1 (7 bases). Per the germline V gene, CDR1 is SGHRS and CDR2 is YFSETQ. V was clipped by 0 bases and J by 8 bases, with 12 bases between them. CDR3 size: 14 residues. CDR3 residues: CASSLVQGGDEQFF. As DNA, the CDR3 is TGCGCCAGCAGCTTGGTGCAGGGGGGCGATGAGCAGTTCTTC.

The chain couples TRBV5-6 to TRBJ2-2; TRBD1 matches at 8 bases. CDR3 length equals 15 residues. Germline V gives CDR1 SGHDT, CDR2 YYEEEE. The J segment lost 6 bases and the V segment lost 5 bases, leaving 9 bases of the junction unmatched. The CDR3 reads CASSLDRGRAGELFF. In DNA, the CDR3 is TGTGCCAGCAGTTTAGACAGGGGTCGGGCCGGGGAGCTGTTTTTT.

The chain carries TRBV6-1 and TRBJ2-7; no firm D call. Germline-derived CDR1 and CDR2 are MNHNS and SASEGT. The CDR3 is made up of 13 amino acids. Trimming stripped 1 base from V and 5 bases from J, with 9 bases between. CDR3 sequence (DNA): TGTGCCAGCAGTGAAGTGGTCACCAACGAGCAGTACTTC. Translating gives CASSEVVTNEQYF.

This chain joins TRBV7-8 and TRBJ1-3; the D gene is possibly TRBD1 (6 bases). The germline V and J ends were trimmed by 1 base and 2 bases, with 9 bases remaining between them. CDR3 size: 15 residues. Germline assignment: CDR1 SGHVS and CDR2 FQNEAQ. In DNA form, the CDR3 reads TGTGCCAGCAGCTTAGATACAGGGACTGGAAACACCATATATTTT. Translation: CASSLDTGTGNTIYF.

The chain employs TRBV11-2 and TRBJ2-3; D not resolved. The CDR3 is made up of 16 amino acids. V was shortened by 0 bases and J by 4 bases, with 14 bases between the two germline ends. Germline assignment: CDR1 SGHAT and CDR2 FQNNGV. CDR3 amino acids: CASSLEAVPGADTQYF. The CDR3 DNA follows: TGTGCCAGCAGCTTAGAGGCGGTTCCCGGTGCAGATACGCAGTATTTT. The variable domain in full, completed from reference TRBV11-2 and TRBJ2-3, reads EAGVAQSPRYKIIEKRQSVAFWCNPISGHATLYWYQQILGQGPKLLIQFQNNGVVDDSQLPKDRFSAERLKGVDSTLKIQPAKLEDSAVYLCASSLEAVPGADTQYFGPGTRLTVL.

The rearrangement links TRBV29-1 to TRBJ1-1; D might be TRBD1 (5 bases). The germline V gene has CDR1 SQVTM and CDR2 ANQGSEA. The CDR3 covers 15 residues. The V end lost 2 bases, the J end lost 0 bases, and 13 bases lay between the germline ends. The CDR3 nucleotides are TGCAGCGTTGAAAGGTGGGCAGGGATGAACACTGAAGCTTTCTTT. The encoded protein is CSVERWAGMNTEAFF.

The chain employs TRBV5-1 and TRBJ2-1; 12 bases agree with TRBD2. CDR3 length equals 15 residues. V lost 4 bases and J lost 5; bases outside the gene matches: 4. The germline gives CDR1 SGHRS, CDR2 YFSETQ. CDR3 region: CASSIRTSGDNEQFF. In nucleotides, the CDR3 is TGCGCCAGCAGCATACGGACTAGCGGGGACAATGAGCAGTTCTTC.

The gene calls are TRBV19 and TRBJ2-3; 11 positions agree with TRBD2. Unmatched junction bases numbered 11, after V lost 7 bases and J lost 8 bases. Germline-derived CDR1 and CDR2 are LNHDA and SQIVND (reference sequence). The CDR3 is 15 residues long. The CDR3 loop reads CASTLAGGAQGTQYF. For the CDR3, the DNA is TGTGCCAGTACTCTAGCGGGGGGTGCACAGGGTACGCAGTATTTT.

The chain is built from TRBV11-2 and TRBJ1-3; D is unresolved. The CDR3 has 12 amino acids. Germline V gene lookup returns CDR1 SGHAT and CDR2 FQNNGV. The germline V and J ends were trimmed by 2 bases and 5 bases, with 4 bases remaining between them. The DNA of the CDR3 is TGTGCCAGCAGCTTACCCAGAAACACCATATATTTT. Translating gives CASSLPRNTIYF.

The chain is built from TRBV9 and TRBJ2-7; TRBD2 agrees at 12 bases. The CDR3 is 17 amino acids. The germline V gene encodes CDR1 SGDLS and CDR2 YYNGEE. The V segment lost 0 bases and the J segment 2 bases; nucleotides outside the gene matches: 6. CDR3 sequence reads: CASSVDPSGGVAYEQYF. DNA for the CDR3: TGTGCCAGCAGCGTAGATCCTAGCGGGGGGGTAGCCTACGAGCAGTACTTC.

The chain carries TRBV20-1 and TRBJ1-1; D is uncertain. The CDR3 length is 11 residues. CDR1 DFQATT and CDR2 SNEGSKA come from the germline V gene (reference sequence). V was cut by 6 bases and J by 5 bases, with 10 bases left in between. The CDR3 bases are TGCAGTGCCCAGACCCGGACTGAAGCTTTCTTT. It translates to CSAQTRTEAFF.

The chain is built from TRBV6-1 and TRBJ1-4, with TRBD1 as a possible D gene (5 bases). V lost 6 bases and J lost 8, with 7 bases in between. CDR3 length: 11 residues. Per the germline V gene, CDR1 is MNHNS and CDR2 is SASEGT. The CDR3 nucleotides are TGTGCCAGCAGCAGGGCAGAAAAACTGTTTTTT. Its translation is CASSRAEKLFF.

V and J are TRBV6-1 and TRBJ2-7; a weak D match, TRBD1 (5 bases). CDR1 and CDR2 from the germline V gene are MNHNS and SASEGT. Trimming left V 2 bases short and J 7 bases short, with 18 bases between. CDR3 size: 15 residues. The CDR3 DNA reads as TGTGCCAGCAGTGAACAGGGTCGAGGATCGGGTGAGCAGTACTTC. This translates into CASSEQGRGSGEQYF.

This sequence joins TRBV6-1 and TRBJ1-3; D is possibly TRBD1 (5 bases). The V end was cut by 10 bases, the J end by 0 bases, with 10 bases between. CDR1 and CDR2 (germline): MNHNS, SASEGT. This CDR3 region has 13 residues. The CDR3 protein is CAISGTSGNTIYF. Written as DNA, the CDR3 is TGTGCCATTTCGGGGACCTCTGGAAACACCATATATTTT.

The sample holds one count of this clone. This rearrangement joins TRBV7-2 to TRBJ2-3; D uncertain. This CDR3 is built from 17 residues. The ends were cut back, 2 bases at V and 0 bases at J, with 15 bases in the middle. CDR1 is SGHTA and CDR2 is FQGNSA in the germline V gene. DNA of the CDR3: TGTGCCAGCAGCTTAATCGGCGGCGACGCAAGCACAGATACGCAGTATTTT. As protein: CASSLIGGDASTDTQYF.

This chain joins TRBV29-1 and TRBJ2-7; a possible D gene is TRBD2 (5 bases). This CDR3 has 11 amino acids. Per germline, CDR1 SQVTM and CDR2 ANQGSEA. V lost 4 bases to trimming and J lost 4 bases, with 8 bases between them. The CDR3 loop is CSVVEGYEQYF. The CDR3 nucleotides are TGCAGCGTTGTTGAGGGATACGAGCAGTACTTC.

The chain recombines TRBV7-2 with TRBJ1-2; D not resolved. Looked up from germline, CDR1 is SGHTA and CDR2 is FQGNSA. V gave up 4 bases and J gave up 7 bases, with 22 bases separating them. This CDR3 is built from 16 residues. As DNA, the CDR3 is TGTGCCAGCAGCTCCGAACCGGCCGCGCGGGAGGGTGGCTACACCTTC. Amino acid sequence: CASSSEPAAREGGYTF.